This T cell receptor beta chain was obtained from a study of T cell repertoires in cytomegalovirus infection. Study information: In the study, CMV epitopes included recently identified HLA-C-restricted and well-studied HLA-B-restricted ones.

Study results and limitations: Cumulative public TCR beta family frequency identified carriers of CMV plus the relevant HLA. The response measured ex vivo was dominated by TCR beta clonotypes (HLA-C-restricted and CMV-specific).

The sample holds a few counts of this clonotype. Its target is not known. The germline V gene has CDR1 MNHGY and CDR2 SAAAGT. This CDR3 contains 12 residues. Trimming removed 10 bases at V and 5 bases at J, with 13 bases between. TCRdb ran MiXCR on the reads and lists one entry per CDR3 protein. The sample lists roughly 170,000 distinct CDR3 sequences; roughly 21% were seen once. The chain links TRBV6-8 to TRBJ2-3; D is undetermined. This sequence was found in a human donor in good health (CMV status not recorded). Some clones in this sample may be carry-over from other donors' samples. Specimen: CD8+ T cells from cultured PBMCs, collected from culture after CMV antigen stimulation. CDR3 sequence (DNA): TGTGCCACCTTACCCGGTGGAGATACGCAGTATTTT. Protein: CATLPGGDTQYF.